The 15 T cell receptor beta chains listed next were all sequenced from one sample in a study of blood T cell repertoires in COVID-19. TCRdb keeps only in-frame clones here, not all; method: immunoSEQ multiplex PCR. The repertoire holds about 410,000 clones, 75% to 90% seen once, with about 1.4% in the top ten. Sequencing was carried out using peripheral blood. Every receptor here comes from a woman aged 40 to 50 with COVID-19, enrolled during active disease.

On this clone: Since a much larger clone is just one base distant, this may be a read error. This chain connects TRBV4-3 to TRBJ2-1, with a tentative D call TRBD2 (7 bases). From germline, CDR1 is LGHNA and CDR2 YSLEER. Trimming left V 1 base short and J 6 bases short, with 16 bases between. The CDR3 runs to 16 residues. CDR3 DNA sequence: TGCGCCAGCAGCCAAGCGGGAAGGGGGGAGGGCAATGAGCAGTTCTTC. Amino acid sequence: CASSQAGRGEGNEQFF.

This clone was detected only once. The chain joins TRBV6-6 to TRBJ2-1, with D possibly TRBD2 on 7 matching bases. V lost 5 bases and J lost 4, with 9 bases in between. The germline V gene encodes CDR1 MNHNY and CDR2 SVGAGI (reference sequence). CDR3 size: 13 residues. In DNA, the CDR3 is TGTGCCAGCAGTGAGGGGGGGTACAATGAGCAGTTCTTC. Its translation: CASSEGGYNEQFF.

The chain links TRBV27 to TRBJ2-3; tentative D call: TRBD2 (5 bases). The germline gives CDR1 MNHEY, CDR2 SMNVEV (reference sequence). The CDR3 has 15 residues. V was clipped by 5 bases and J by 2 bases, with 14 bases between them. The CDR3 loop is CASSPTTGFTDTQYF. The CDR3 bases are TGTGCCAGCAGTCCGACGACGGGGTTCACAGATACGCAGTATTTT.

V gene TRBV2 combines with J gene TRBJ1-6; D is possibly TRBD1 (6 bases). Per the germline V gene, CDR1 is SNHLY and CDR2 is FYNNEI. CDR3 size: 16 residues. Trimming took off 6 bases at V and 9 bases at J, with 21 bases between the two ends. CDR3 DNA: TGTGCCAGCAGCGGCTCACTACAGGGTGTAGGTTCACCCCTCCACTTT. Translation gives CASSGSLQGVGSPLHF.

The J gene is TRBJ1-4, the V gene TRBV25-1; no reliable D call. This CDR3 is built from 12 residues. Trimming removed 1 base from V and 5 bases from J, with 2 bases in between. The germline CDR1 and CDR2 sequences are MGHDK and SYGVNS. The CDR3 DNA reads as TGTGCCAGCAGTGAATCAAATGAAAAACTGTTTTTT. It translates to CASSESNEKLFF.

The chain combines TRBV11-2 with TRBJ1-2, with D tentatively TRBD1 (5 bases). Per germline, CDR1 SGHAT and CDR2 FQNNGV. The CDR3 runs 12 residues. The V end lost 1 base, the J end lost 8 bases, and 8 bases lay between the germline ends. The DNA of the CDR3 is TGTGCCAGCAGCTTAGGAACAGGAGGCTACACCTTC. Translated, it gives CASSLGTGGYTF.

The genes are TRBV28 and TRBJ1-6; a possible D gene is TRBD1 (5 bases). Trimming took 8 bases from V and 6 from J, leaving 8 bases between them. The CDR3 is made up of 12 amino acids. CDR1 MDHEN and CDR2 SYDVKM come from the germline V gene. Here the CDR3 DNA reads TGTGCCAGCGAACAGGCTAATTCACCCCTCCACTTT. It yields the protein CASEQANSPLHF.

The chain joins TRBV7-2 to TRBJ2-3; TRBD2 matches at 10 bases. V gave up 5 bases and J gave up 4 bases; unmatched junction bases: 9. The germline V gene encodes CDR1 SGHTA and CDR2 FQGNSA. This CDR3 is 16 amino acids long. The CDR3 region has the DNA TGTGCCAGCAGCCCCCGGTCCGGGACTAGCGCAGATACGCAGTATTTT. Its translation is CASSPRSGTSADTQYF.

This chain connects TRBV3-1 (or the pseudogene TRBV3-2) to TRBJ2-3; a possible D gene is TRBD2 (5 bases). This CDR3 has 14 residues. The V gene's germline CDR1 is LGHDT and CDR2 YNNKEL (reference sequence). V lost 1 base and J lost 2, with 7 bases in between. The chain's CDR3 is CASSQGGPTDTQYF. The CDR3 DNA follows: TGTGCCAGCAGCCAAGGAGGGCCCACAGATACGCAGTATTTT.

The V gene is TRBV28, the J gene TRBJ1-5; D unresolved. CDR1 MDHEN and CDR2 SYDVKM come from the germline V gene. The V and J ends lost 7 bases and 7 bases respectively, with 11 bases between them. The length of the CDR3 is 12 residues. The CDR3 loop is CASTASLQPQHF. The CDR3 DNA is TGTGCCAGCACCGCGTCCCTGCAGCCCCAGCATTTT.

The chain links TRBV7-9 to TRBJ2-7; a weak D match, TRBD2 (5 bases). From germline, CDR1 is SEHNR and CDR2 FQNEAQ (reference sequence). The V gene lost 5 bases and the J gene lost 3 bases, with 14 bases spanning the gap. The CDR3 extends over 14 amino acids. The CDR3 bases are TGTGCCAGCAGCCGTGGGCTAGCTGGCTACGAGCAGTACTTC. The encoded protein is CASSRGLAGYEQYF.

The V gene is TRBV5-6, the J gene TRBJ1-1; D may be TRBD1 (6 bases). The germline V gene encodes CDR1 SGHDT and CDR2 YYEEEE. V shed 2 bases and J shed 0 bases, with 11 bases lying between them. This CDR3 comprises 15 residues. This CDR3 reads CASSLTQGMNTEAFF. The CDR3 coding sequence is TGTGCCAGCAGCTTAACTCAGGGGATGAACACTGAAGCTTTCTTT.

V and J are TRBV29-1 and TRBJ2-2, with a possible D match to TRBD2 (5 bases). The CDR3 runs 15 residues. Trimming took off 5 bases at V and 9 bases at J, with 22 bases between the two ends. Germline CDR1 reads SQVTM; CDR2 reads ANQGSEA. CDR3 sequence reads: CSVTPDSGPLRELFF. CDR3 bases: TGCAGCGTTACACCGGACTCCGGGCCCCTCCGGGAGCTGTTTTTT.

DNA for the CDR3: TGTGCCATCAGCCAGGGTTTGGGGGCCAACGTCCTGACTTTC. Translated: CAISQGLGANVLTF. J is TRBJ2-6 and V is TRBV10-3, with D perhaps matching TRBD1 (5 bases). The CDR3 extends over 14 amino acids. Germline values: CDR1 ENHRY, CDR2 SYGVKD. V was shortened by 6 bases and J by 4 bases, with 10 bases between the two germline ends.

The rearrangement uses TRBV28 and TRBJ1-4, with a possible D match to TRBD1 (5 bases). V was trimmed by 8 bases and J by 1 base, leaving 17 bases between them. Germline V lookup: CDR1 MDHEN, CDR2 SYDVKM. There are 16 residues in the CDR3. The CDR3 sequence: CASHPRGRGTNEKLFF. The CDR3 DNA reads TGTGCCAGCCACCCTCGAGGAAGGGGAACTAATGAAAAACTGTTTTTT.